These T cell receptor beta chains were read from a single sample in a study of T cells in Graves' hyperthyroidism and ophthalmopathy. Each CDR3 protein gets one entry after TCRdb re-called the multiplex PCR reads with MiXCR. The data show roughly 38,000 distinct CDR3 sequences, about 49% seen once. Sequencing used blood. The receptors originated from a woman in her 50s with Graves' hyperthyroidism that later progressed to Graves' ophthalmopathy. Each CDR3 is given without its conserved first and last residue.

length: 13
V: TRBV6-5
CDR3: ASSYSTRTYNEQF

length: 12
V: TRBV6-1
CDR3: ASSEGDPPQPQH

length: 10
V: TRBV7-9
CDR3: AGSTGGDTQY

length: 14
V: TRBV12-3/TRBV12-4
CDR3: ASIGTSGSFGGEQY

length: 14
V: TRBV19
CDR3: ASSRVSGGSYNEQF

length: 14
V: TRBV6-1
CDR3: ASSERGTNSNQPQH

length: 10
V: TRBV9
CDR3: ASSVGGGELF

length: 10
V: TRBV29-1
CDR3: SPGTGHYEQY

length: 15
V: TRBV5-4
CDR3: ASSYKIAGVGVGELF

length: 12
V: TRBV20-1
CDR3: SARDWRVADTQF

length: 12
V: TRBV20-1
CDR3: SARTGTGDEKLF

length: 13
V: TRBV3-1
CDR3: ASSQEVPMENGYT

length: 10
V: TRBV12-3/TRBV12-4
CDR3: ASSSGFHGYT

length: 11
V: TRBV29-1
CDR3: SVEETSGTQQY

length: 9
V: TRBV7-6
CDR3: ASGGADEQY

length: 10
V: TRBV25-1
CDR3: ASVGSGPEAF

length: 15
V: TRBV29-1
CDR3: SFLAGGPDSSYNEQF

length: 16
V: TRBV28
CDR3: ASSTSSGRLFGGETQY

length: 13
V: TRBV9
CDR3: ASSAWEAASYTQY

length: 13
V: TRBV15
CDR3: ATSRGGSNTGELF